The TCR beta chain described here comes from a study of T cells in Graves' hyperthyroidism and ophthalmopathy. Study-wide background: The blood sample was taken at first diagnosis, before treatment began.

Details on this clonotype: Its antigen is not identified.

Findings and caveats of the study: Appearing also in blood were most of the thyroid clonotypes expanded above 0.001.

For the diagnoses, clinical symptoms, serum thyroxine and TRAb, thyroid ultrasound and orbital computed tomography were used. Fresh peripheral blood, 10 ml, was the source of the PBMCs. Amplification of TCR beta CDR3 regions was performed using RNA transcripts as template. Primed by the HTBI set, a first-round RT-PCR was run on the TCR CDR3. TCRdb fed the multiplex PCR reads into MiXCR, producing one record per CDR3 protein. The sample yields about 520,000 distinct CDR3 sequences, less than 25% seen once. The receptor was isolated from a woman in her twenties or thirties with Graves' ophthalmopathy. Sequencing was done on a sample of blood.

The CDR3 coding sequence is TGCGCCAGCAGCTGGGAAGGGAGCGACTATGGCTACACCTTC. This codes for CASSWEGSDYGYTF. The chain employs TRBV5-1 and TRBJ1-2; D is uncertain. Germline loops: CDR1 SGHRS, CDR2 YFSETQ. The CDR3 loop spans 14 amino acids. V was pared by 3 bases and J by 3 bases, with 12 bases between.